This TCR beta chain was retrieved from a study of monozygotic twins with inflammatory bowel disease. General study points: IBD patients shared fewer clonotypes with others than healthy twins, especially with disease activity.

The V gene's germline CDR1 is MNHEY and CDR2 SMNVEV (reference sequence). The length of the CDR3 is 17 residues. With respect to this clonotype: Its antigen is not identified.

TCRdb re-called the 5' RACE reads and shows each CDR3 protein once, DNA omitted. This repertoire includes 440,000 or so distinct CDR3 sequences. This TCR was sampled from a human donor with ulcerative colitis or Crohn's disease, or a healthy co-twin of an affected twin (not recorded which). The sample consisted of blood. V gene TRBV27 combines with J gene TRBJ2-2; TCRdb lists TRBD1, though no DNA is available to test this call. CDR3 residues: CASSLSLRGIGTGELFF.